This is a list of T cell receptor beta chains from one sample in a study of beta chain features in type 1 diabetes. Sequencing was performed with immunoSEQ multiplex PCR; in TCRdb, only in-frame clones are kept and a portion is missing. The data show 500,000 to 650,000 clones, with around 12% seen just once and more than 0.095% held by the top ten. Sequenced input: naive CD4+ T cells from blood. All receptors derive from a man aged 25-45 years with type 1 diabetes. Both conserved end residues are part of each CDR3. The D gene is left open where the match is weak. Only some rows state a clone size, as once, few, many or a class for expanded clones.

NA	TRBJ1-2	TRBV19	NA	CASSITPQASLDGYTF	TGTGCCAGTAGTATAACCCCCCAAGCTTCTTTGGACGGCTACACCTTC
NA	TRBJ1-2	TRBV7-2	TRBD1	CASSLRTGAPNYGYTF	TGTGCCAGCAGCCTCCGGACAGGGGCTCCTAACTATGGCTACACCTTC
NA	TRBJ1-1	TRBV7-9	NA	CASSLGGPVMNTEAFF	TGTGCCAGCAGCTTAGGGGGCCCGGTGATGAACACTGAAGCTTTCTTT
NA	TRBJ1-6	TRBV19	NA	CASSIQTANSPLHF	TGTGCCAGTAGTATACAGACAGCAAATTCACCCCTCCACTTT
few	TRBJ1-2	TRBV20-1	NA	CSAYDNYGYTF	TGCAGTGCGTACGACAACTATGGCTACACCTTC
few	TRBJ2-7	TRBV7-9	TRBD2	CASSTGLAGGYEQYF	TGTGCCAGCAGCACAGGACTAGCGGGGGGCTACGAGCAGTACTTC
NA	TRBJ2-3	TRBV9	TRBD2	CASARAGEADTQYF	TGTGCCAGCGCCCGGGCGGGGGAAGCAGATACGCAGTATTTT
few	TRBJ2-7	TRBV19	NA	CASSRPNSYEQYF	TGTGCCAGTAGTAGACCGAACTCCTACGAGCAGTACTTC
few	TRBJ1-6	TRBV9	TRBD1	CASSVSGTGRNSPLHF	TGTGCCAGCAGCGTCTCCGGGACAGGGAGGAATTCACCCCTCCACTTT
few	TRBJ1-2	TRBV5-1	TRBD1	CASSWDTTGGSYGYTF	TGCGCCAGCAGCTGGGATACGACAGGGGGCAGCTATGGCTACACCTTC
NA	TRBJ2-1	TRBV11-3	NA	CASSLEREQFF	TGTGCCAGCAGCTTAGAAAGAGAGCAGTTCTTC
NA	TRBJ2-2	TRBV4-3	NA	CASSPQGPVGNTGELFF	TGCGCCAGCAGCCCTCAGGGACCCGTTGGAAACACCGGGGAGCTGTTTTTT
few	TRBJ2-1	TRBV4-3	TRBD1	CASSQSLVTQGDEQFF	TGCGCCAGCAGCCAAAGTTTGGTAACCCAGGGGGATGAGCAGTTCTTC
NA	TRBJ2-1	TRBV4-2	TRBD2	CASSLGLAGKDEQFF	TGTGCCAGCAGCCTGGGACTAGCGGGGAAGGATGAGCAGTTCTTC
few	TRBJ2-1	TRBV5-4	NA	CASSLSARANEQFF	TGTGCCAGCAGCTTGAGTGCCAGAGCCAATGAGCAGTTCTTC
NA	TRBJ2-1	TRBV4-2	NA	CASSGAVDEQFF	TGTGCCAGCAGCGGAGCAGTCGATGAGCAGTTCTTC
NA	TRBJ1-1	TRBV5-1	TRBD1	CASSSTDREGTEAFF	TGCGCCAGCAGCTCCACGGACAGGGAGGGCACTGAAGCTTTCTTT
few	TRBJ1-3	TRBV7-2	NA	CASSVTGTPSGNTIYF	TGTGCCAGCAGCGTTACCGGGACTCCCTCTGGAAACACCATATATTTT
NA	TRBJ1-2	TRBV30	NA	CAWRVGGTNYGYTF	TGTGCCTGGAGGGTGGGAGGCACCAACTATGGCTACACCTTC
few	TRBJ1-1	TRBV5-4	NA	CASSRGGYTEAFF	TGTGCCAGCAGCCGTGGGGGATACACTGAAGCTTTCTTT
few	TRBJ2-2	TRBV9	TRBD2	CASSERGGDTGELFF	TGTGCCAGCAGCGAGAGGGGAGGGGACACCGGGGAGCTGTTTTTT
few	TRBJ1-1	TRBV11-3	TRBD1	CASSWTGMNTEAFF	TGTGCCAGCAGCTGGACAGGCATGAACACTGAAGCTTTCTTT
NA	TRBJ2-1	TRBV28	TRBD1	CASRQGKYNEQFF	TGTGCCAGCCGACAGGGGAAGTACAATGAGCAGTTCTTC
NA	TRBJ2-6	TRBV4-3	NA	CASSPSGRGANVLTF	TGCGCCAGCAGCCCTTCAGGGCGGGGGGCCAACGTCCTGACTTTC
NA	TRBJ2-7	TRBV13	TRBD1	CASSYRQGRYEQYF	TGTGCCAGCAGCTACCGACAGGGCAGATACGAGCAGTACTTC
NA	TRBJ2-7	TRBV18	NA	CASSPTEYEQYF	TGTGCCAGCTCGCCGACTGAGTACGAGCAGTACTTC
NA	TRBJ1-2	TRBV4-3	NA	CASSQDTYDSLYGYTF	TGCGCCAGCAGCCAAGACACCTACGACAGCTTGTATGGCTACACCTTC